This record concerns one TCR beta chain sequence. The antigen is unknown. The sample originates from a study of cytomegalovirus exposure and HLA in healthy donors. Study-wide context: HLA-typed donors were the source of approximately 80 million unique TCRs, which an early data release held.

Study-wide results and limits: In a later analysis, an Asian-associated ancestry cluster reportedly showed fewer N-insertions than the approximately 620-donor mean. Later analysis found that TCR beta chains associated with HLA were more clonally expanded than other, equally common chains.

The CDR3 loop spans 15 amino acids. The PCR employed 60 Vbeta primers together with 13 Jbeta primers. Sequencing was performed with immunoSEQ multiplex PCR; in TCRdb, only in-frame clones are kept and a portion is missing. The repertoire holds just over 150,000 clones, 80% to 85% seen once, with roughly 1.9% in the top ten. Everyone who donated was a healthy bone marrow donor. The specimen sequenced was PBMCs. This clonotype was obtained from a man aged 18 to 29 in good health and CMV-seronegative. The chain is built from TRBV12-2 and TRBJ1-6; the D segment call TRBD1 is taken from the table without a DNA check. TRBV12-2 is recorded as a pseudogene. CDR3 in amino acids: CASRPRQGYNSPLHF. The CDR3 nucleotides are TGTGCAAGTCGCCCTCGACAGGGGTATAATTCACCCCTCCACTTT.